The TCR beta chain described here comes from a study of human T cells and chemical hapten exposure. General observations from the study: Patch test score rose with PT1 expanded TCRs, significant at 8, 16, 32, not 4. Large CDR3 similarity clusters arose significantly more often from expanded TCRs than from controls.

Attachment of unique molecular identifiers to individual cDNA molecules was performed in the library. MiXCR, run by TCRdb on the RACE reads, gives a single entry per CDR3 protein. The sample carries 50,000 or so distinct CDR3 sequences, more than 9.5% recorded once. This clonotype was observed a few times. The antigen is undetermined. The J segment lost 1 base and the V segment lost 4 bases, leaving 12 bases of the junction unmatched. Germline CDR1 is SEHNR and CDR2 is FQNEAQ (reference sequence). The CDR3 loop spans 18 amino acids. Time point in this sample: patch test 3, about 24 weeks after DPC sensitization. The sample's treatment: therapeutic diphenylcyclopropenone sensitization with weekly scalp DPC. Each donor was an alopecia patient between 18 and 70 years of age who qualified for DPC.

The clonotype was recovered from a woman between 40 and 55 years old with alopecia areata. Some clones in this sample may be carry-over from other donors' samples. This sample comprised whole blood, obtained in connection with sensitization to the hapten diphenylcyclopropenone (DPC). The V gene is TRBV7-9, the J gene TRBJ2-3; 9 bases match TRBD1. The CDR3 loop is CASSSPGGQGIGTDTQYF. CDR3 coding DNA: TGTGCCAGCAGCTCTCCAGGAGGACAGGGGATAGGCACAGATACGCAGTATTTT.